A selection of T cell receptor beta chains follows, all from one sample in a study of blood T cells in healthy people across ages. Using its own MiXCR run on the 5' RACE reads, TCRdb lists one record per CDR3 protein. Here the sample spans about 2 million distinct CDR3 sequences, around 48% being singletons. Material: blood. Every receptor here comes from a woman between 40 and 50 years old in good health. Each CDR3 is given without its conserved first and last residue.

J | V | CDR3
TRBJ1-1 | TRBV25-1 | ASSESYTGRTEAF
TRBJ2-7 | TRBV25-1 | ASTPGGGRQY
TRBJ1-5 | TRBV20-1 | SARDPGGAYQPQH
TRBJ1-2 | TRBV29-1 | SVEKQGVDYT
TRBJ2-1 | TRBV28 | ASTGGVRNEQF
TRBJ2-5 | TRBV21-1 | ASSKAVCADSLKEEQY
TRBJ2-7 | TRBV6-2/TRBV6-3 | ASNPGTGVTYEQY
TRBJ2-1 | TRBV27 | ASSLEGGWGTGQF
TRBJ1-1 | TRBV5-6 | ASSIRQFQTEAF
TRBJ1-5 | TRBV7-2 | ASSLTAGREIINQPQH
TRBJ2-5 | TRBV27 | ASSTQGAETQY
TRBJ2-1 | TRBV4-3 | ASSQDTSLGDNEQF
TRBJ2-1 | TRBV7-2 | ASSPLPWTSGGNPNEQF
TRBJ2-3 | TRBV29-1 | SVADSRPTDTQY
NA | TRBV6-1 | ASITLTGGPYEQY
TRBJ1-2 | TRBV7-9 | ASQLLHANLPGMGYT
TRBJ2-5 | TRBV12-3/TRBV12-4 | ASSRLASETQY
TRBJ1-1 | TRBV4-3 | ASSQEGAGGTEAF
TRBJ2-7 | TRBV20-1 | SARDWGQGGNNEQY
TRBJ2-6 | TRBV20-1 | SAPSGVSGANVLT
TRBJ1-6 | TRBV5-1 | ASSLDRGLSPLH
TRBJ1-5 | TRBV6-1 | ASSWTENQPQH